The clone carrying this TCR beta chain was observed a single time. This CDR3 spans 15 amino acids. Trimming stripped 0 bases from V and 4 bases from J, with 9 bases between. Germline CDR1 and CDR2: MNHEY and SVGAGI. Under the authors' procedure: For nucleated cells, counts were estimated from reference gene primer amplification. TCRdb keeps only in-frame clones here, not all; method: immunoSEQ multiplex PCR. Clone size and the V and J calls come from that table; the DNA yielded D and trimming. The table lists roughly 97,000 clones, about 80% of them singletons. The data derive from a study of blood T cell repertoires in COVID-19. In the study overall: The samples span acute and convalescent COVID-19 from the United States, Italy and Spain. PBMCs, B-cell-depleted T cells, or T cells were the source of the cDNA or gDNA that made up the material.

The chain has TRBV6-5 and TRBJ2-2, with D possibly matching TRBD1 (6 bases). This sequence was found in a man aged 55 to 70 with acute or convalescent COVID-19. Material: peripheral blood. CDR3 nucleotides: TGTGCCAGCAGTTACTCAGGGGGTCGCACCGGGGAGCTGTTTTTT. It yields the protein CASSYSGGRTGELFF.